The entry that follows covers one TCR beta chain sequence. Its cognate antigen is unknown. This record comes from a study of vaccination effects on CD4 cells after COVID-19. Before sequencing, viral peptide pools were used by the ViraFEST assay to expand antigen-specific CD4+ T cells. An approximately ten-day culture period preceded the isolation of CD4+ T cells. SARS-CoV-2 infection was confirmed by PCR in the person between March and December 2020. Each well held 2 million to 2.5 million PBMC cultured with 7.5 to 10 ug/ml peptides and 10 IU/ml IL-2. Days 3 and 7 were when half the medium was replaced with IL-2 medium. Germline values: CDR1 SGHVS, CDR2 FNYEAQ. This CDR3 is 11 amino acids long. The germline V and J ends were trimmed by 1 base and 10 bases, with 7 bases remaining between them. General study results and limits: Late post-vaccination samples showed marked contraction of infection- and vaccine-induced clones.

Clones were sequenced by immunoSEQ multiplex PCR, and TCRdb holds only the in-frame ones, with some missing. The sample contains 24,000 or so clones, 77% of which appear only once. This chain connects TRBV7-6 to TRBJ1-1; the D is unclear. The origin of this receptor is a human donor who had a prior SARS-CoV-2 infection. Sequenced here: CD4+ T cells from PBMCs cultured with HCoV-NL63 spike peptides, sampled before COVID-19 vaccination. The CDR3 loop reads CASSLGRRAFF. Written as DNA, the CDR3 is TGTGCCAGCAGCTTAGGTCGCCGAGCTTTCTTT.